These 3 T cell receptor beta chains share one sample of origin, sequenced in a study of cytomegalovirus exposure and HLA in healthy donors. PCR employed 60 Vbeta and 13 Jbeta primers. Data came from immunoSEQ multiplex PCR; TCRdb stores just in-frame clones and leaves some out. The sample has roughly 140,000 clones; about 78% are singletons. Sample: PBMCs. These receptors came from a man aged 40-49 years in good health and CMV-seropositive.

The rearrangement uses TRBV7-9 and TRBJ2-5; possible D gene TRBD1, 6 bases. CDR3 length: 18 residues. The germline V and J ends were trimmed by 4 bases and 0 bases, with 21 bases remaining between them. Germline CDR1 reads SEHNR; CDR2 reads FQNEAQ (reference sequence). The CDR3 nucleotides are TGTGCCAGCAGCTCAACAAAGTGGGGACAACTAAACCAAGAGACCCAGTACTTC. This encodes CASSSTKWGQLNQETQYF.

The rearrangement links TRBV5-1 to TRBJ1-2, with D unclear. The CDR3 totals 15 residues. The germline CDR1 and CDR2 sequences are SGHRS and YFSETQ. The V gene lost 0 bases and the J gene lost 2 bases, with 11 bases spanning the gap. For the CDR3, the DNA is TGCGCCAGCAGCTTGGATGCCCTAACCAACTATGGCTACACCTTC. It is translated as CASSLDALTNYGYTF.

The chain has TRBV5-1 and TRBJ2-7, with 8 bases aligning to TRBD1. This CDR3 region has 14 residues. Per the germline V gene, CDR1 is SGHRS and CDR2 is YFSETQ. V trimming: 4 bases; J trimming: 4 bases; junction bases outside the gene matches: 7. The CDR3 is CASSGGQGRYEQYF. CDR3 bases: TGCGCCAGCAGCGGCGGACAGGGACGATACGAGCAGTACTTC.